The sequence of this T cell receptor (beta chain) was determined in a study of regulatory T cells in long-lasting Graves disease. There are a few counts of this clonotype. With iRepertoire HTBI primers and Arm-PCR of CDR3 regions, TCR beta libraries were built. From the multiplex PCR reads, TCRdb called clonotypes with MiXCR, one entry per CDR3 protein. The sample comprises fewer than 450,000 distinct CDR3 sequences, about 20% of which are singletons, and about a fifth rests with the top ten. The time point here: persistent/refractory GD, antithyroid drugs over 5 years with positive TRAb. The TCR library was made from RNA extracted from PBMCs. Germline V CDR1 and CDR2: LNHDA, SQIVND (reference sequence). CDR3 size: 18 residues. The V gene end was trimmed by 7 bases and the J gene end by 4 bases; junction bases not matched to a gene: 18.

The material was peripheral blood mononuclear cells (PBMCs), obtained when the disease was refractory, from a patient treated with antithyroid drugs. The sequence was collected from a female donor with Graves disease. The V call is TRBV19, the J call TRBJ2-2; 7 nucleotides match TRBD2. CDR3 bases: TGTGCCAGTACCATAGGAGGACTAGGATTGGGTCTCACCGGGGAGCTGTTTTTT. Translating gives CASTIGGLGLGLTGELFF.